These 7 T cell receptor beta chains came from one sample sequenced in a study of spatial heterogeneity in lung cancer. Study-level points and caveats: Counts of expanded intratumoral alpha and beta TCRs tracked tumor mutation counts.

Sample time point: sample taken at primary tumor resection. Their cognate antigens are unknown. TCRdb passed the 5' RACE reads through MiXCR, listing each CDR3 protein once. The table includes 4,500 to 6,500 distinct CDR3 sequences, approximately 4.8% detected once. Sequenced here: lung tumor tissue, sampled at surgery. All receptors come from a male donor with early-stage non-small cell lung cancer.

This clonotype was found a few times. J is TRBJ2-2 and V is TRBV6-2 or TRBV6-3, with D unclear. Germline V gene sequence: CDR1 MNHEY, CDR2 SVGEGT. This CDR3 has 14 residues. With 5 bases removed from V and 5 bases from J, the gap between germline ends came to 12 bases. CDR3 sequence (DNA): TGTGCCAGCAGTCTACAAAGGTTGACCGGGGAGCTGTTTTTT. This translates into CASSLQRLTGELFF.

This clonotype was seen ten or more times. V gene TRBV5-1 combines with J gene TRBJ2-1; TRBD2 aligns across 7 bases. Germline V gene sequence: CDR1 SGHRS, CDR2 YFSETQ. The J segment lost 8 bases and the V segment lost 2 bases, leaving 7 bases of the junction unmatched. The CDR3 spans 14 residues. CDR3 loop: CASSLAGFGDEQFF. The DNA for the CDR3 is TGCGCCAGCAGCTTAGCGGGGTTTGGCGATGAGCAGTTCTTC.

This clonotype was seen many times. The J gene is TRBJ2-5, the V gene TRBV27; 8 nucleotides match TRBD2. The CDR3 loop spans 15 amino acids. CDR1 is MNHEY and CDR2 is SMNVEV in the germline V gene (reference sequence). Germline trimming cut 4 bases from V and 1 base from J; bases unmatched to any gene: 5. The CDR3, as DNA: TGTGCCAGCAGTTCCCGACTAGCGTCCCAAGAGACCCAGTACTTC. It yields the protein CASSSRLASQETQYF.

Sample share makes this clonotype medium-sized. This sequence joins TRBV29-1 and TRBJ2-3, with D possibly called TRBD1 or TRBD2 (7 bases each). V shed 3 bases and J shed 3 bases, with 10 bases lying between them. CDR3 length: 13 residues. Germline-derived CDR1 and CDR2 are SQVTM and ANQGSEA. CDR3: CSVDQGGTDTQYF. In DNA, the CDR3 is TGCAGCGTTGATCAGGGGGGGACAGATACGCAGTATTTT.

This clonotype was seen many times. V gene TRBV20-1 combines with J gene TRBJ2-3, with D perhaps TRBD1 or TRBD2 (6 bases each). This CDR3 is 15 amino acids long. V was trimmed by 6 bases and J by 5 bases, leaving 21 bases between them. Germline V gene lookup returns CDR1 DFQATT and CDR2 SNEGSKA (reference sequence). As DNA, the CDR3 is TGCAGTGCCCAGACACAGGGAGGCCTGGAAGATACGCAGTATTTT. It is translated as CSAQTQGGLEDTQYF.

This clonotype is medium-sized (0.01 to 0.1%) within its sample. The chain has TRBV9 and TRBJ1-6; D gene ambiguous. Germline lookup yields CDR1 SGDLS and CDR2 YYNGEE. CDR3 size: 13 residues. V was trimmed by 0 bases and J by 10 bases, leaving 8 bases between them. CDR3 amino acids: CASSVDDESPLHF. CDR3 sequence (DNA): TGTGCCAGCAGCGTAGATGACGAATCACCCCTCCACTTT.

In its sample, this clonotype was seen many times. This chain joins TRBV20-1 and TRBJ2-5, with TRBD2 identical over 8 bases. Germline V CDR1 and CDR2: DFQATT, SNEGSKA (reference sequence). The CDR3 covers 15 residues. V was clipped by 0 bases and J by 5 bases; unmatched bases: 8. CDR3 amino acids: CSARDHSGGRETQYF. CDR3 DNA sequence: TGCAGTGCTAGAGATCATTCGGGGGGGCGGGAGACCCAGTACTTC.